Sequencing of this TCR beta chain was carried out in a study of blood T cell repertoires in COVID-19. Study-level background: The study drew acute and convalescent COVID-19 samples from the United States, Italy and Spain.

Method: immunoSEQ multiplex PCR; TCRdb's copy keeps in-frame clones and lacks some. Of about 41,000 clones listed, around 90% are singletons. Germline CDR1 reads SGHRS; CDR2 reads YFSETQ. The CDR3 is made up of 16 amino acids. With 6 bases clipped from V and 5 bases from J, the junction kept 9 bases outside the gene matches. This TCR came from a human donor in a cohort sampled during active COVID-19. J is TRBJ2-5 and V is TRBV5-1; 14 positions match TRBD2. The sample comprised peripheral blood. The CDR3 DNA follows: TGCGCCAGCAACCTTGGACTAGCGGGAGGAACGGAGACCCAGTACTTC. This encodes CASNLGLAGGTETQYF.